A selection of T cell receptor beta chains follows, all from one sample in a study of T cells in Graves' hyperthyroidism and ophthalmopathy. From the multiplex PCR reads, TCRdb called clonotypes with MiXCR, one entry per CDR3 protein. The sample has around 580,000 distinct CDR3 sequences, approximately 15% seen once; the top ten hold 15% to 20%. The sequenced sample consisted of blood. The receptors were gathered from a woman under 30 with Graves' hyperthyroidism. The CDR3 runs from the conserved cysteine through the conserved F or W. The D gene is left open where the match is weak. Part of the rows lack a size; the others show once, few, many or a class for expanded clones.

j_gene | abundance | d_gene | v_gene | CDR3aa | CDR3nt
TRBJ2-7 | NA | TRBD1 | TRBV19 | CASSIGDRVFYEQYF | TGTGCCAGTAGTATAGGGGACAGGGTTTTCTACGAGCAGTACTTC
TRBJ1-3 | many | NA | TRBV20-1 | CSARQLYSGNTIYF | TGCAGTGCTAGACAGCTGTACTCTGGAAACACCATATATTTT
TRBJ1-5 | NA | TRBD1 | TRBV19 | CASTTDRGYQPQHF | TGTGCCAGTACTACTGACAGGGGGTATCAGCCCCAGCATTTT
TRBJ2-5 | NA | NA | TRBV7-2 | CASSLGVYQETQYF | TGTGCCAGCAGCTTAGGGGTGTACCAAGAGACCCAGTACTTC
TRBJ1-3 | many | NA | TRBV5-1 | CASSSEGSGNTIYF | TGCGCCAGCAGCTCGGAGGGCTCCGGAAACACCATATATTTT
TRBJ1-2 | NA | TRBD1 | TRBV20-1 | CSAGEDRAGYTF | TGCAGTGCTGGGGAGGACAGGGCGGGCTACACCTTC
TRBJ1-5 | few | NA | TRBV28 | CASIGGFAQPQHF | TGTGCCAGCATCGGGGGGTTTGCTCAGCCCCAGCATTTT
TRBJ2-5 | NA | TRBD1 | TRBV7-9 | CASSSRTGASSGYSETQYF | TGTGCCAGCAGTTCCCGGACAGGGGCCTCGTCGGGGTATTCAGAGACCCAGTACTTC
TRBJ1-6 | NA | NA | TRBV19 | CASSIDGNRAPLHF | TGTGCCAGTAGTATAGATGGAAACAGGGCACCCCTCCACTTT
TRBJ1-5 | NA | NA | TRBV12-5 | CASGLSEMGGFEVNNQPQHF | TGTGCTAGTGGTTTGTCTGAGATGGGGGGATTTGAGGTCAACAATCAGCCCCAGCATTTT
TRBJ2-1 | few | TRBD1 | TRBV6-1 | CASSPKGTGGDEQFF | TGTGCCAGCAGTCCCAAAGGGACAGGGGGCGATGAGCAGTTCTTC
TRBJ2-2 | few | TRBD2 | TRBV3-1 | CASSQVSGSRTGELFF | TGTGCCAGCAGCCAAGTTAGCGGGAGTCGCACCGGGGAGCTGTTTTTT
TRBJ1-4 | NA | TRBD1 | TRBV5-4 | CASSSGTANEKLFF | TGTGCCAGCAGCTCCGGGACAGCGAATGAAAAACTGTTTTTT
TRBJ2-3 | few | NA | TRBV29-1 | CSVEDLGVRTDTQYF | TGCAGCGTTGAAGATCTAGGGGTCCGCACAGATACGCAGTATTTT
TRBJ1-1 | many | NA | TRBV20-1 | CSARVGSMNTEAFF | TGCAGTGCTAGAGTGGGTAGTATGAACACTGAAGCTTTCTTT
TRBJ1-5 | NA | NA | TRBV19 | CASRPLGGSNQPQHF | TGTGCCAGTAGGCCCCTCGGGGGCAGCAATCAGCCCCAGCATTTT
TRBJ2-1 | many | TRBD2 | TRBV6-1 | CASSGGLAGSFNEQFF | TGTGCCAGCAGTGGGGGACTAGCGGGGAGTTTCAATGAGCAGTTCTTC
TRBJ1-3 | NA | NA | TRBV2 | CASSEDGPTIYF | TGTGCCAGCAGTGAGGACGGCCCCACCATATATTTT
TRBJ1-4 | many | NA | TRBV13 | CASSYRGTEEKLFF | TGTGCCAGCAGCTATCGGGGGACGGAGGAAAAACTGTTTTTT
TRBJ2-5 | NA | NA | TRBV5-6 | CASRRKEETQYF | TGTGCCAGCAGGAGGAAAGAGGAGACCCAGTACTTC
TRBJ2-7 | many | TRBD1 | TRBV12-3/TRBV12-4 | CASSLRGDRAYEQYF | TGTGCCAGCAGTTTAAGGGGAGACAGGGCCTACGAGCAGTACTTC
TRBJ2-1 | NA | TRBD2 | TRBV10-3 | CAISERGTSGGRNEQFF | TGTGCCATCAGTGAGAGAGGGACTAGCGGGGGGCGGAATGAGCAGTTCTTC
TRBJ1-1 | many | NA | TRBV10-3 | CAIALEGLGTEAFF | TGTGCCATCGCTCTTGAGGGCCTTGGCACTGAAGCTTTCTTT
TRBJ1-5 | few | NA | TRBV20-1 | CSAREGQSNQPQHF | TGCAGTGCTAGAGAGGGACAAAGCAATCAGCCCCAGCATTTT
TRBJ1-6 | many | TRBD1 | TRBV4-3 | CASSPRQGLPLHF | TGCGCCAGCAGCCCAAGACAGGGCCTCCCCCTCCACTTT
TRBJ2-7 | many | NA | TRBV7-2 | CASSLAIGRGDEQYF | TGTGCCAGCAGCTTAGCTATAGGCAGGGGGGACGAGCAGTACTTC
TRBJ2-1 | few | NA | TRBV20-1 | CSVKANNEQFF | TGCAGTGTGAAGGCAAACAATGAGCAGTTCTTC
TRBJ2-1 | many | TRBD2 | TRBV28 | CASRMGVGAGANNEQFF | TGTGCCAGCAGGATGGGGGTAGGAGCGGGAGCCAACAATGAGCAGTTCTTC
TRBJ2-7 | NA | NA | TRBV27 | CASSLGASALGEQYF | TGTGCCAGCAGTTTAGGTGCCAGCGCTTTGGGGGAGCAGTACTTC
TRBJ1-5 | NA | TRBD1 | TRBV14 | CASSPWGGWKQGNRNQPQHF | TGTGCCAGCAGCCCGTGGGGGGGCTGGAAACAGGGGAATCGCAATCAGCCCCAGCATTTT
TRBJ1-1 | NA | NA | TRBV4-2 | CASSPKRYGVPEAFF | TGTGCCAGCAGCCCGAAGAGGTATGGGGTGCCTGAAGCTTTCTTT
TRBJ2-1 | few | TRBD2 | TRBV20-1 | CSARDIAGLNEQFF | TGCAGTGCTAGAGATATAGCGGGTTTGAATGAGCAGTTCTTC
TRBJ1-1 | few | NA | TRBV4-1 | CASSPLDTNTEAFF | TGCGCCAGCAGCCCCCTGGACACGAACACTGAAGCTTTCTTT
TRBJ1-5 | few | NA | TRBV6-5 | CASSYSIGQPQHF | TGTGCCAGCAGTTACTCGATCGGTCAGCCCCAGCATTTT
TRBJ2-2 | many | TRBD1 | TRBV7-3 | CASSSGQGATGELFF | TGTGCCAGCAGCTCGGGACAGGGGGCCACCGGGGAGCTGTTTTTT
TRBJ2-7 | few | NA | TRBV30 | CAWNGGTYEQYF | TGTGCCTGGAATGGGGGCACCTACGAGCAGTACTTC
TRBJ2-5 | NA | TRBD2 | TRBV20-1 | CSVKGASGGAIQETQYF | TGCAGTGTAAAGGGGGCTAGCGGGGGGGCGATACAAGAGACCCAGTACTTC
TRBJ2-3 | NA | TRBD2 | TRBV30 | CAWSVRTSGSDTQYF | TGTGCCTGGAGTGTACGGACTAGCGGGTCAGATACGCAGTATTTT
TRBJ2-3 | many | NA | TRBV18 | CASSGLGSPPDTQYF | TGTGCCAGCTCAGGCCTGGGCAGCCCCCCAGATACGCAGTATTTT
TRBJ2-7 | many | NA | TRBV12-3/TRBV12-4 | CASSFGRTIYEQYF | TGTGCCAGCAGTTTCGGACGGACCATCTACGAGCAGTACTTC
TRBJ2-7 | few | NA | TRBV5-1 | CASSPLQGRSVPYEQYF | TGCGCCAGCAGCCCCTTACAGGGCAGGTCTGTACCCTACGAGCAGTACTTC
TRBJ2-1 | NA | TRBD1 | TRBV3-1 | CASSPDRGTENYNEQFF | TGTGCCAGCAGCCCAGATCGTGGGACAGAGAACTACAATGAGCAGTTCTTC
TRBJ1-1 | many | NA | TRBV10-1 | CASSTGSLAEAFF | TGCGCCAGCAGCACAGGGAGTCTGGCTGAAGCTTTCTTT
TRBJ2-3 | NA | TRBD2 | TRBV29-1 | CSADGLAGRTYF | TGCAGCGCCGACGGACTAGCGGGCCGAACGTATTTT
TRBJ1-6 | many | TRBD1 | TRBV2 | CASSEFGTGGMGSPLHF | TGTGCCAGCAGCGAATTCGGGACAGGGGGCATGGGGTCACCCCTCCACTTT
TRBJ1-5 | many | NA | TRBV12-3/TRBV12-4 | CASRKDPFYNQPQHF | TGTGCCAGCAGAAAGGACCCTTTTTATAATCAGCCCCAGCATTTT
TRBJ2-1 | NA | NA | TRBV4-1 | CASSQEPRGDEQFF | TGCGCCAGCAGCCAAGAACCGAGGGGCGATGAGCAGTTCTTC
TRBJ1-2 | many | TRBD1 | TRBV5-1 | CASSFDRDGYTF | TGCGCCAGCAGCTTCGACAGGGACGGCTACACCTTC
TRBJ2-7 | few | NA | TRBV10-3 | CAISDTSSYEQYF | TGTGCCATCAGTGATACCAGTTCCTACGAGCAGTACTTC
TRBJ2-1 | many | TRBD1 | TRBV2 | CASSRPGQKYNEQFF | TGTGCCAGCAGTCGACCGGGACAGAAATACAATGAGCAGTTCTTC
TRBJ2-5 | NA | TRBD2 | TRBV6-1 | CASNLEAGAGETQYF | TGTGCCAGCAATCTAGAAGCGGGAGCGGGAGAGACCCAGTACTTC
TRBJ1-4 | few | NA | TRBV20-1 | CSVSDATNEKLFF | TGCAGTGTTTCAGATGCAACTAATGAAAAACTGTTTTTT
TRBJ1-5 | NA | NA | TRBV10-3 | CAISAGGNQPQHF | TGTGCCATCAGTGCCGGGGGCAATCAGCCCCAGCATTTT
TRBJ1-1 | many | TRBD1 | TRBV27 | CASSRTGPNTEAFF | TGTGCCAGCAGCCGGACAGGTCCCAACACTGAAGCTTTCTTT
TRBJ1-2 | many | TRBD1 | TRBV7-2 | CASSFLQGKGYGYTF | TGTGCCAGCAGCTTTCTACAGGGGAAGGGATATGGCTACACCTTC